The 27 T cell receptor beta chains below were found in one sample sequenced in a study of radiation and T cells in renal cell carcinoma. The table came from immunoSEQ multiplex PCR; TCRdb's copy has only in-frame clones and leaves some out. The sample has more than 75,000 clones, about 86% seen once; the top ten hold 20% to 25%. Time point indicated: blood 2 weeks post-SBRT. Treatment given: 15 Gy SBRT to primary tumor, nephrectomy 4 weeks later. The input for sequencing was blood, taken from a patient whose treatment included radiotherapy and nephrectomy. The receptors derive from a woman between 45 and 60 years old with renal cell carcinoma.

The chain employs TRBV19 and TRBJ1-2; D gene ambiguous. The CDR3 is 12 residues long. V was cut by 5 bases and J by 6 bases, with 10 bases left in between. Per germline, CDR1 LNHDA and CDR2 SQIVND (reference sequence). The CDR3 DNA is TGTGCCAGTAGTTCCTCGTCGCATGGCTACACCTTC. Residues: CASSSSSHGYTF.

The chain uses TRBV28 and TRBJ2-5; D unresolved. Per germline, CDR1 MDHEN and CDR2 SYDVKM. Trimming took 6 bases from V and 5 from J, leaving 10 bases between them. The CDR3 has 12 residues. CDR3 in amino acids: CASRGGEETQYF. The CDR3 DNA sequence: TGTGCCAGCAGGGGCGGAGAGGAGACCCAGTACTTC. Variable domain in full (rest from reference TRBV28 and TRBJ2-5): DVKVTQSSRYLVKRTGEKVFLECVQDMDHENMFWYRQDPGLGLRLIYFSYDVKMKEKGDIPEGYSVSREKKERFSLILESASTNQTSMYLCASRGGEETQYFGPGTRLLVL.

CDR3 region: CASSTQLGMNTEAFF. CDR3 nucleotides: TGTGCCAGTAGTACTCAATTGGGCATGAACACTGAAGCTTTCTTT. The genes are TRBV19 and TRBJ1-1; D unclear. CDR1 is LNHDA, CDR2 SQIVND, per germline (reference sequence). V was cut by 4 bases and J by 0 bases, with 12 bases left in between. CDR3 length equals 15 residues.

The V call is TRBV28, the J call TRBJ1-1; no firm D call. V gave up 6 bases and J gave up 5 bases, with 13 bases separating them. Germline CDR1 MDHEN, CDR2 SYDVKM. This CDR3 has 13 amino acids. The CDR3 DNA is TGTGCCAGCAGCCAGGCAGCCGGTACTGAAGCTTTCTTT. It specifies CASSQAAGTEAFF. Full variable domain (missing parts from reference TRBV28 and TRBJ1-1): DVKVTQSSRYLVKRTGEKVFLECVQDMDHENMFWYRQDPGLGLRLIYFSYDVKMKEKGDIPEGYSVSREKKERFSLILESASTNQTSMYLCASSQAAGTEAFFGQGTRLTVV.

This clone showed up just once. V usage is TRBV7-9 and J usage is TRBJ2-7; D uncertain. The CDR3 spans 12 residues. With 10 bases removed from V and 3 bases from J, the gap between germline ends came to 13 bases. Germline V gene lookup returns CDR1 SEHNR and CDR2 FQNEAQ (reference sequence). CDR3 DNA: TGTGCCACTGGACCAGAGAACTACGAGCAGTACTTC. Amino acids: CATGPENYEQYF.

This clone came up a few times. The genes are TRBV27 and TRBJ1-2; D is uncertain. Germline assignment: CDR1 MNHEY and CDR2 SMNVEV (reference sequence). The CDR3 has 13 amino acids. Trimming removed 3 bases at V and 3 bases at J, with 8 bases between. The CDR3 reads CASSFSGDYGYTF. CDR3 coding DNA: TGTGCCAGCAGTTTTAGCGGGGACTATGGCTACACCTTC.

This rearrangement joins TRBV6-5 to TRBJ1-2, with D possibly being TRBD1 (5 bases). The CDR3 length is 15 residues. The V gene's germline CDR1 is MNHEY and CDR2 SVGAGI. V lost 1 base, J lost 8 bases, and 17 bases lay in between. The CDR3 protein is CASSYFEGQGEGYTF. CDR3 bases: TGTGCCAGCAGTTACTTCGAGGGGCAAGGAGAAGGCTACACCTTC.

The chain recombines TRBV2 with TRBJ2-5; 8 bases fit TRBD1. V was clipped by 8 bases and J by 3 bases; unmatched bases: 5. From germline, CDR1 is SNHLY and CDR2 FYNNEI. CDR3 length: 13 amino acids. The CDR3 coding sequence is TGTGCCAGCGGAAAACAGGGGGAAGAGACCCAGTACTTC. The encoded protein is CASGKQGEETQYF.

This clone was seen only a few times. This chain uses TRBV4-2 with TRBJ1-1, with TRBD1 identical over 9 bases. The V and J ends lost 3 bases and 6 bases, in that order; junction bases with no gene match: 8. Germline V gives CDR1 LGHNA, CDR2 YNFKEQ. The CDR3 is made up of 15 amino acids. The CDR3 loop reads CASSHGTGNFPEAFF. DNA for the CDR3: TGTGCCAGCAGCCATGGGACAGGGAATTTCCCTGAAGCTTTCTTT.

The rearrangement joins TRBV6-5 to TRBJ1-2; possible D gene TRBD1, 5 bases. The ends were cut back, 7 bases at V and 6 bases at J, with 15 bases in the middle. CDR1 and CDR2 from the germline V gene are MNHEY and SVGAGI. The CDR3 has 13 residues. CDR3 in DNA: TGTGCCAGCAACCCAGGGAAGGGGCATGGCTACACCTTC. It yields the protein CASNPGKGHGYTF.

The chain couples TRBV12-1 to TRBJ2-1; the D call of TRBD2 is as the table states it, not checked on the DNA. TRBV12-1 is marked as a pseudogene. The CDR3 has 13 residues. The CDR3 DNA is TGTGCCAGCAGCCCCCGACTCAAGCGGGGGCAGTTCTTC. As protein: CASSPRLKRGQFF.

The gene calls are TRBV7-2 and TRBJ2-1; D tentatively reads TRBD1 or TRBD2 (5 bases each). Trimming pared 1 base from V and 3 bases from J, leaving 16 bases between. The V gene's germline CDR1 is SGHTA and CDR2 FQGNSA. The CDR3 has 17 amino acids. The DNA of the CDR3 is TGTGCCAGCAGCTTAGACTTGACGGGGCTATTCTACAATGAGCAGTTCTTC. Its translation is CASSLDLTGLFYNEQFF.

This clone was counted only a few times. This rearrangement joins TRBV14 to TRBJ1-5, with unresolved D. From germline, CDR1 is SGHDN and CDR2 FVKESK. The CDR3 has 13 amino acids. V lost 4 bases to trimming and J lost 7 bases, with 11 bases between them. This CDR3 is CASSLSTAQPQHF. In nucleotides, the CDR3 is TGTGCCAGCAGCCTCTCTACGGCCCAGCCCCAGCATTTT.

J is TRBJ1-2 and V is TRBV28, with unresolved D. The CDR3 length is 14 residues. V was pared by 6 bases and J by 6 bases, with 17 bases between. The germline CDR1 and CDR2 sequences are MDHEN and SYDVKM. The DNA for the CDR3 is TGTGCCAGCAGCCCTCCGGGAGGGCAGGATGGCTACACCTTC. Protein sequence: CASSPPGGQDGYTF.

The chain combines TRBV6-5 with TRBJ1-2; D perhaps matches TRBD1 (6 bases). Trimming removed 5 bases at V and 4 bases at J, with 14 bases between. CDR3 size: 14 residues. Germline CDR1 is MNHEY and CDR2 is SVGAGI. In nucleotides, the CDR3 is TGTGCCAGCAGTCGCGAAACAGGGTCCTATGGCTACACCTTC. Amino acids: CASSRETGSYGYTF.

J is TRBJ1-5 and V is TRBV6-5; TRBD1 is a possible D gene (6 bases). This CDR3 comprises 13 residues. CDR1 is MNHEY and CDR2 is SVGAGI in the germline V gene. V was clipped by 6 bases and J by 4 bases, with 10 bases between them. CDR3 amino acids: CASSGQQNQPQHF. Written as DNA, the CDR3 is TGTGCCAGCAGCGGACAGCAAAATCAGCCCCAGCATTTT.

The chain uses TRBV2 and TRBJ2-3; D is uncertain. Germline values: CDR1 SNHLY, CDR2 FYNNEI. This CDR3 has 13 residues. Trimming removed 4 bases at V and 6 bases at J, with 11 bases between. CDR3 in amino acids: CASSAGGRDTQYF. CDR3 DNA sequence: TGTGCCAGCAGTGCCGGCGGAAGGGATACGCAGTATTTT.

The J gene is TRBJ1-2, the V gene TRBV6-6, with 7 bases fitting TRBD1. With V trimmed by 6 bases and J by 2 bases, 6 bases remained unmatched. Germline lookup yields CDR1 MNHNY and CDR2 SVGAGI (reference sequence). The CDR3 extends over 14 amino acids. CDR3 DNA: TGTGCCAGCAGATTGACGACAGGGAACTATGGCTACACCTTC. This sequence encodes CASRLTTGNYGYTF.

This clone was seen a few times. The chain uses TRBV4-3 and TRBJ1-2; D is uncertain. The CDR3 sequence is 15 residues long. Germline values: CDR1 LGHNA, CDR2 YSLEER. The germline V and J ends were trimmed by 0 bases and 5 bases, with 13 bases remaining between them. The CDR3 here is CASSQEATSRYGYTF. For the CDR3, the DNA is TGCGCCAGCAGCCAAGAGGCGACGTCGAGATATGGCTACACCTTC.

The rearrangement joins TRBV6-1 to TRBJ1-3, with D unclear. Germline loops: CDR1 MNHNS, CDR2 SASEGT. V gave up 1 base and J gave up 5 bases, with 9 bases separating them. The CDR3 consists of 14 residues. The CDR3 region has the DNA TGTGCCAGCAGTGAAGGCATATCTAGAAACACCATATATTTT. As protein: CASSEGISRNTIYF.

The chain couples TRBV7-3 to TRBJ2-5; D might be TRBD1 or TRBD2, each matching 5 bases. V lost 10 bases and J lost 4, with 10 bases in between. The CDR3 has 11 amino acids. CDR1 is SGHTA and CDR2 is FQGTGA in the germline V gene. CDR3 coding DNA: TGTGCCAAAAATGGGGGAGAGACCCAGTACTTC. Translating gives CAKNGGETQYF. Full variable domain (missing parts from reference TRBV7-3 and TRBJ2-5): GAGVSQTPSNKVTEKGKYVELRCDPISGHTALYWYRQSLGQGPEFLIYFQGTGAADDSGLPNDRFFAVRPEGSVSTLKIQRTERGDSAVYLCAKNGGETQYFGPGTRLLVL.

The genes are TRBV5-4 and TRBJ1-3; TRBD1 matches at 7 bases. The CDR3 runs 16 residues. J gave up 0 bases and V 4 bases, and 7 bases lay outside the gene matches. Germline V gene lookup returns CDR1 SGHNT and CDR2 YYREEE (reference sequence). The CDR3 is CASSPMGQFSGNTIYF. The CDR3 nucleotides read TGTGCCAGCAGCCCGATGGGACAGTTCTCTGGAAACACCATATATTTT.

This clone was observed once. The genes are TRBV5-4 and TRBJ1-6; TRBD1 agrees at 9 bases. The ends lost 2 bases at V and 6 bases at J; junction bases unmatched: 3. This CDR3 comprises 15 residues. Germline V gives CDR1 SGHNT, CDR2 YYREEE (reference sequence). The CDR3 sequence: CASSFGTGSNSPLHF. The CDR3 DNA sequence: TGTGCCAGCAGCTTTGGGACAGGGAGTAATTCACCCCTCCACTTT.

On this clone: The sample holds other DNA sequences that translate to the same CDR3. The gene calls are TRBV6-5 and TRBJ1-6, with 11 bases aligning to TRBD1. V shed 0 bases and J 10 bases; nucleotides not matched to a gene: 2. Germline V gene data show CDR1 as MNHEY and CDR2 as SVGAGI. CDR3 size: 15 residues. The chain's CDR3 is CASSYSGTGGSPLHF. CDR3 DNA: TGTGCCAGCAGTTACTCCGGGACAGGGGGGTCACCCCTCCACTTT.

The chain employs TRBV5-4 and TRBJ2-7; D may be TRBD1 or TRBD2 (5 bases each). Germline V gives CDR1 SGHNT, CDR2 YYREEE (reference sequence). CDR3 size: 16 residues. V dropped 0 bases and J dropped 3 bases, with 16 bases sitting between them. CDR3 protein: CASSLGGTHVHYEQYF. The DNA of the CDR3 is TGTGCCAGCAGCTTGGGGGGGACCCATGTCCACTACGAGCAGTACTTC. The variable domain in full, with the rest retrieved from reference TRBV5-4 and TRBJ2-7, is ETGVTQSPTHLIKTRGQQVTLRCSSQSGHNTVSWYQQALGQGPQFIFQYYREEENGRGNFPPRFSGLQFPNYSSELNVNALELDDSALYLCASSLGGTHVHYEQYFGPGTRLTVT.

J is TRBJ2-3 and V is TRBV4-3; D perhaps matches TRBD1 (6 bases). Germline CDR1 and CDR2: LGHNA and YSLEER. V shed 0 bases and J shed 6 bases, with 13 bases lying between them. This CDR3 is 15 amino acids long. The CDR3 DNA reads as TGCGCCAGCAGCCAAGAGGCTACCCAGGGGGATACGCAGTATTTT. This sequence encodes CASSQEATQGDTQYF.

V is TRBV25-1 and J is TRBJ1-2; 10 bases match TRBD1. J was trimmed by 3 bases and V by 8 bases; bases with no gene match: 6. Germline CDR1 reads MGHDK; CDR2 reads SYGVNS. The CDR3 is 14 residues long. The CDR3 region is CASLDRGRDYGYTF. CDR3 DNA: TGTGCCAGCCTCGACAGGGGGCGGGACTATGGCTACACCTTC.